The rows below give T cell receptor beta chains drawn from one sample of a study of OX40 agonist ivuxolimab in advanced cancers. The assay was immunoSEQ multiplex PCR, and TCRdb's table has in-frame clones only and misses some. The data contain 25,000 to 40,000 clones, about 80% of them singletons. Sample: CD4+ or CD8+ T cells sorted from blood, taken in a trial of the OX40 agonist ivuxolimab. These receptors were obtained from an adult with an advanced solid tumor such as melanoma, head and neck, liver or kidney cancer. The CDR3 runs from the conserved cysteine through the conserved F or W. The D gene is left open where the match is weak. Not all rows give a size; the values are once, few, many and, for expanded clones, a class.

V	size	J	D	length	DNA	CDR3
TRBV10-3	NA	TRBJ1-3	NA	15	TGTGCCATCAGTGGCCGGGGGACCTCTGGAAACACCATATATTTT	CAISGRGTSGNTIYF
TRBV11-3	NA	TRBJ2-7	NA	13	TGTGCCAGCAGCTTGGGAAGGGGCTACGAGCAGTACTTC	CASSLGRGYEQYF
TRBV7-2	NA	TRBJ1-5	TRBD1	15	TGTGCCAGCAGCCCCGGGACAGGGGGCGAACAGCCCCAGCATTTT	CASSPGTGGEQPQHF
TRBV29-1	NA	TRBJ2-5	TRBD2	15	TGCAGCGTTGGGGGCGGGGGGAGCTTGCAAGAGACCCAGTACTTC	CSVGGGGSLQETQYF
TRBV6-5	NA	TRBJ1-2	NA	13	TGTGCCAGCAGAATGACAGTTAACTATGGCTACACCTTC	CASRMTVNYGYTF
TRBV19	NA	TRBJ2-2	NA	13	TGTGCCAGTAACCTCCTAGCTTCGGGGGAGCTGTTTTTT	CASNLLASGELFF
TRBV7-2	few	TRBJ2-3	TRBD2	17	TGTGCCAGCAGCTTAGCGGGGTCGCGGGGGGACACAGATACGCAGTATTTT	CASSLAGSRGDTDTQYF
TRBV27	once	TRBJ2-5	NA	14	TGTGCCAGCAGTTCATGGGGGAGAAAGGAGACCCAGTACTTC	CASSSWGRKETQYF
TRBV5-1	few	TRBJ1-6	TRBD1	15	TGCGCCAGCAGCATGGGGGACAGGGCAGGTTCACCCCTCCACTTT	CASSMGDRAGSPLHF
TRBV18	NA	TRBJ1-1	NA	14	TGTGCCAGCTCACACTCGGACAGGAACACTGAAGCTTTCTTT	CASSHSDRNTEAFF
TRBV5-1	NA	TRBJ2-3	TRBD2	15	TGCGCCAGCAGCTTGGTTACGGGGGGTTCAGATACGCAGTATTTT	CASSLVTGGSDTQYF
TRBV5-6	NA	TRBJ1-2	NA	14	TGTGCCAGCAGCTTGGGAGTCGGGGGTCGGGGCTACACCTTC	CASSLGVGGRGYTF
TRBV18	NA	TRBJ1-5	NA	14	TGTGCCAGCTCACCGGGAGGGGCGGGTCAGCCCCAGCATTTT	CASSPGGAGQPQHF
TRBV7-8	few	TRBJ1-5	NA	14	TGTGCCAGCAGCTTTCTACAGGGACTAGGGCCCCAGCATTTT	CASSFLQGLGPQHF
TRBV11-2	NA	TRBJ2-7	NA	11	TGTGCCAGCAGCTTATACTACGAGCAGTACTTC	CASSLYYEQYF
TRBV28	NA	TRBJ2-5	NA	13	TGTGCCAGCAGTTTTTTAGGGGTGGAGACCCAGTACTTC	CASSFLGVETQYF
TRBV9	NA	TRBJ2-7	TRBD2	15	TGTGCCAGCAGCGTTGGAAGCGGGATCTCCTACGAGCAGTACTTC	CASSVGSGISYEQYF
TRBV19	NA	TRBJ2-2	TRBD2	17	TGTGCCAGTAGGAACCTCGGACTAGCGGGAGGGACCGGGGAGCTGTTTTTT	CASRNLGLAGGTGELFF
TRBV5-1	once	TRBJ1-2	NA	15	TGCGCCAGCAGCTTGTGGACGGAAGCTAACTATGGCTACACCTTC	CASSLWTEANYGYTF
TRBV2	NA	TRBJ2-6	NA	15	TGTGCCAGCTCCCCGGGGGTCTCTGGGGCCAACGTCCTGACTTTC	CASSPGVSGANVLTF
TRBV6-5	NA	TRBJ1-5	NA	15	TGTGCCAGCAGTTACGGCCCCGAGGGCAATCAGCCCCAGCATTTT	CASSYGPEGNQPQHF
TRBV9	NA	TRBJ2-3	TRBD2	17	TGTGCCAGCAGCGTCACGACTAGCGGGTACCTTTTGGATACGCAGTATTTT	CASSVTTSGYLLDTQYF
TRBV7-8	NA	TRBJ2-3	NA	16	TGTGCCAGCAGCTTAGTCATGGGGCGAGGCACAGATACGCAGTATTTT	CASSLVMGRGTDTQYF
TRBV30	NA	TRBJ1-6	NA	13	TGTGCCTGGAACCTACCGAAAATTTCACCCCTCCACTTT	CAWNLPKISPLHF
TRBV5-1	NA	TRBJ1-4	NA	14	TGCGCCAGCAGCGAGGGTTCAACTAATGAAAAACTGTTTTTT	CASSEGSTNEKLFF
TRBV14	NA	TRBJ2-7	NA	15	TGTGCCAGCAGCCAGCGAGGGGAGGTGATCTACGAGCAGTACTTC	CASSQRGEVIYEQYF